The rows below give T cell receptor beta chains drawn from one sample of a study of early T cells in non-severe SARS-CoV-2 infection. TCRdb analysed the 5' RACE reads with MiXCR anew, one entry per CDR3 protein. The sample has around 29,000 distinct CDR3 sequences, 5.3% seen once; the top ten hold roughly 4%. Source material: whole blood. The receptors derive from an adult who was a healthcare worker with PCR-confirmed SARS-CoV-2 infection or an uninfected control (not recorded which). The CDR3 runs from the conserved cysteine through the conserved F or W. A D gene is named only where the DNA matches it firmly. Some rows mark clone size as missing; the rest say once, few, many or name a class of expanded clone.

D,J,V,size,CDR3,DNA
-,TRBJ1-4,TRBV19,many,CASSLIGQAGATNEKLFF,TGTGCCAGTAGTCTTATTGGACAAGCCGGAGCAACTAATGAAAAACTGTTTTTT
TRBD1,TRBJ2-7,TRBV7-9,many,CASSPRTGLYEQYF,TGTGCCAGCAGTCCCAGGACAGGGCTCTACGAGCAGTACTTC
-,TRBJ1-1,TRBV18,-,CASSLKRNTEAFF,TGTGCCAGCTCACTAAAAAGGAACACTGAAGCTTTCTTT
-,TRBJ1-1,TRBV6-5,many,CASSYSRWDPTEAFF,TGTGCCAGCAGTTACTCGAGGTGGGATCCCACTGAAGCTTTCTTT
-,TRBJ2-5,TRBV7-8,many,CASSQAHRARQETQYF,TGTGCCAGCAGCCAAGCCCACAGGGCGCGACAAGAGACCCAGTACTTC
TRBD2,TRBJ2-1,TRBV2,many,CASTPGASGRAYNEQFF,TGTGCCAGCACTCCTGGGGCTAGCGGGAGGGCCTACAATGAGCAGTTCTTC
TRBD1,TRBJ2-7,TRBV7-9,many,CASSLPGQGGEQYF,TGTGCCAGCAGCTTACCCGGACAGGGTGGAGAGCAGTACTTC
TRBD1,TRBJ2-5,TRBV29-1,many,CSVDRGRETQYF,TGCAGCGTCGACAGGGGAAGGGAGACCCAGTACTTC
-,TRBJ1-2,TRBV28,many,CASSRMNYGYTF,TGTGCCAGCAGTCGGATGAACTATGGCTACACCTTC
-,TRBJ2-7,TRBV5-1,few,CASSLSTNYEQYF,TGCGCCAGCAGCTTGTCCACAAACTACGAGCAGTACTTC
-,TRBJ1-5,TRBV6-2/TRBV6-3,many,CASREPGASLNQPQHF,TGTGCCAGCAGAGAACCGGGAGCCAGTTTAAATCAGCCCCAGCATTTT
-,TRBJ2-1,TRBV7-3,many,CASSLSRTNEQFF,TGTGCCAGCAGCTTAAGTCGGACTAATGAGCAGTTCTTC
TRBD1,TRBJ2-1,TRBV27,many,CASSTQGSYNEQFF,TGTGCCAGCAGTACACAGGGGTCCTACAATGAGCAGTTCTTC
-,TRBJ2-1,TRBV20-1,many,CSARDEKRGAGEQFF,TGCAGTGCTAGAGATGAAAAACGGGGGGCGGGTGAGCAGTTCTTC
-,TRBJ2-1,TRBV6-1,many,CASSENWTANEQFF,TGTGCCAGCAGTGAAAATTGGACCGCTAATGAGCAGTTCTTC
TRBD2,TRBJ2-1,TRBV29-1,medium-sized,CSGKRLAGNEQFF,TGCAGCGGGAAGAGGCTAGCGGGCAATGAGCAGTTCTTC
-,TRBJ2-2,TRBV5-1,many,CASSLGQDTGELFF,TGCGCCAGCAGCTTGGGACAAGACACCGGGGAGCTGTTTTTT
-,TRBJ1-2,TRBV15,many,CATSPSGVGYTF,TGTGCCACCAGTCCGAGCGGGGTTGGCTACACCTTC
-,TRBJ2-7,TRBV5-1,many,CASSLATETYEQYF,TGCGCCAGCAGCTTGGCCACGGAGACCTACGAGCAGTACTTC
TRBD1,TRBJ2-5,TRBV5-1,many,CASSGGTGGAETQYF,TGCGCCAGCAGCGGGGGGACAGGGGGCGCGGAGACCCAGTACTTC
-,TRBJ1-6,TRBV3-1,many,CASSQGQINSPLHF,TGTGCCAGCAGCCAAGGACAGATTAATTCACCCCTCCACTTT
TRBD1,TRBJ2-1,TRBV6-2/TRBV6-3,many,CASSSYGQGGNEQFF,TGTGCCAGCAGTTCTTACGGACAGGGAGGCAATGAGCAGTTCTTC
-,TRBJ1-4,TRBV12-2,many,CASRLWVQRNEKLFF,TGTGCAAGTCGCTTATGGGTGCAGAGAAATGAAAAACTGTTTTTT
-,TRBJ1-2,TRBV24-1,many,CATSDPPVVHGYTF,TGTGCCACCAGTGACCCTCCTGTTGTCCATGGCTACACCTTC
TRBD2,TRBJ2-7,TRBV5-1,few,CASSSRRGWREGTYEQYF,TGCGCCAGCAGCTCGCGCCGAGGCTGGCGGGAGGGGACCTACGAGCAGTACTTC
-,TRBJ2-5,TRBV29-1,few,CSVDRVKETQYF,TGCAGCGTTGACCGCGTGAAAGAGACCCAGTACTTC
-,TRBJ2-2,TRBV7-2,many,CASSLVGRTGELFF,TGTGCCAGCAGCTTAGTTGGTCGCACCGGGGAGCTGTTTTTT
TRBD1,TRBJ1-2,TRBV4-1,many,CASSHEPGQGGNYGYTF,TGCGCCAGCAGCCATGAGCCGGGACAGGGGGGTAACTATGGCTACACCTTC
-,TRBJ2-1,TRBV2,-,CASSEYTNEQFF,TGTGCCAGCAGTGAATATACGAATGAGCAGTTCTTC